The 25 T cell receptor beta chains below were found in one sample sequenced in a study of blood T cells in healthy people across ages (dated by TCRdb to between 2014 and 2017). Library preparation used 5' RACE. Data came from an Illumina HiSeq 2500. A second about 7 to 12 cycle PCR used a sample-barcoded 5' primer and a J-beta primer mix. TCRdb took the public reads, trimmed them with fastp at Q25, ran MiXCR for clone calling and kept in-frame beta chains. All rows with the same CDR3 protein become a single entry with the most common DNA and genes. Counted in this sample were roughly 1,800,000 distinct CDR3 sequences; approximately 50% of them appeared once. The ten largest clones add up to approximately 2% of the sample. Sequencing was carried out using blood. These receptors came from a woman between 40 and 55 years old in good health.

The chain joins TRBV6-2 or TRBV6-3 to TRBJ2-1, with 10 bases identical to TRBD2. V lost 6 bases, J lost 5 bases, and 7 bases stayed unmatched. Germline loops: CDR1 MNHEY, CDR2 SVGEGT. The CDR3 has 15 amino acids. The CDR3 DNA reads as TGTGCCAGCAGGGGAGCGGGGGGGCTGGACAATGAGCAGTTCTTC. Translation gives CASRGAGGLDNEQFF.

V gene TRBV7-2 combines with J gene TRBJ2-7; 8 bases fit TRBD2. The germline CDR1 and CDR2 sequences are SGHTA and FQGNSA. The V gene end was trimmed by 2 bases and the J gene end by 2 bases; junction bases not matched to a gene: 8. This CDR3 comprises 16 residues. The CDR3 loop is CASSLIDGGEAYEQYF. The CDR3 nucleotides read TGTGCCAGCAGCTTAATCGACGGGGGGGAAGCCTACGAGCAGTACTTC. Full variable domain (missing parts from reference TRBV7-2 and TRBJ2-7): GAGVSQSPSNKVTEKGKDVELRCDPISGHTALYWYRQSLGQGLEFLIYFQGNSAPDKSGLPSDRFSAERTGGSVSTLTIQRTQQEDSAVYLCASSLIDGGEAYEQYFGPGTRLTVT.

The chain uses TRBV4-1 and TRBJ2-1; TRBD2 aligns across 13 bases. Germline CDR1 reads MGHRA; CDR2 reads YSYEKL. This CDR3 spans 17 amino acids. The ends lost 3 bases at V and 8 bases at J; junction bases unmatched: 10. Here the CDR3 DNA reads TGCGCCAGCAGCCATTCTACTAGCGGGGGGGCCCGGTATGAGCAGTTCTTC. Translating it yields CASSHSTSGGARYEQFF.

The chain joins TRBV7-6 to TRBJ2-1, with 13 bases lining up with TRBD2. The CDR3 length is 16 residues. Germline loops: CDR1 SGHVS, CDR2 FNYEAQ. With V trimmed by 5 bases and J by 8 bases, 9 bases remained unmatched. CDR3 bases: TGTGCCAGCAGCCCACAGACTAGCGGGGGGACATATGAGCAGTTCTTC. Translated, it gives CASSPQTSGGTYEQFF.

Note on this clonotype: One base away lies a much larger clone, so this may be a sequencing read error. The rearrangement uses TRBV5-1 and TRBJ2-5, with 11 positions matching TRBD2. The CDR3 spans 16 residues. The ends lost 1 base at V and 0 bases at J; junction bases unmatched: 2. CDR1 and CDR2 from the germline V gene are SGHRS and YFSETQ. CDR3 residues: CASSLSSGGYQETQYF. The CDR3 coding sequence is TGCGCCAGCAGCTTGTCTAGCGGGGGGTACCAAGAGACCCAGTACTTC.

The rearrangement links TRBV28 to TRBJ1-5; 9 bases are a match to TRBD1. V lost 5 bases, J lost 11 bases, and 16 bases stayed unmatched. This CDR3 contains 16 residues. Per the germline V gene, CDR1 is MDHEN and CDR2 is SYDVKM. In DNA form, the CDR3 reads TGTGCCAGCAGTCTGGGGACAGGGAACGGAAAGAACTCCCAGCATTTT. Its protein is CASSLGTGNGKNSQHF.

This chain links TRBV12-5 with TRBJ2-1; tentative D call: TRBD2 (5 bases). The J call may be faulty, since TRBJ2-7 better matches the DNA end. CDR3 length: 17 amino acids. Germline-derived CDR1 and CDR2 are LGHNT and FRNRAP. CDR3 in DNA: TGTGCTAGTGGTTTGAACCTAATGGACTCCCTAGTGGATGAGCAGTACTTC. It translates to CASGLNLMDSLVDEQYF.

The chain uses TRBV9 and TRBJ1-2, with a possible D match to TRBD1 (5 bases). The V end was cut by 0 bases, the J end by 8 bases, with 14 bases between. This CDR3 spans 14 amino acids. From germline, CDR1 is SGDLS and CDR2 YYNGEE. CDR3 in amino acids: CASSVAGGGYGYTF. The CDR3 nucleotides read TGTGCCAGCAGCGTAGCTGGGGGGGGTTACGGCTACACCTTC.

The CDR3: CASSYGGRVNYGYTF. In DNA form, the CDR3 reads TGTGCCAGCAGTTACGGGGGGCGAGTTAACTATGGCTACACCTTC. This chain links TRBV6-5 with TRBJ1-2, with D possibly being TRBD1 (6 bases). CDR3 length: 15 amino acids. Germline V CDR1 and CDR2: MNHEY, SVGAGI. V lost 2 bases to trimming and J lost 1 base, with 11 bases between them.

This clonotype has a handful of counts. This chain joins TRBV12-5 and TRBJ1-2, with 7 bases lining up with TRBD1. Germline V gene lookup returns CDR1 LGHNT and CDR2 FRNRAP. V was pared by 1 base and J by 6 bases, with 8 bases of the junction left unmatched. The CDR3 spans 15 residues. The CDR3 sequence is CASGLEQGIGDGYTF. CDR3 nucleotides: TGTGCTAGTGGTTTGGAACAGGGGATTGGCGATGGCTACACCTTC.

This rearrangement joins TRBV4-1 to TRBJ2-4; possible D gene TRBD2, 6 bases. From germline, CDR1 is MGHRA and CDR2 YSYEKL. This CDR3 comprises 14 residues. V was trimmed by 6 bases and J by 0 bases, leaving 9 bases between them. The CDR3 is CASRGTLAKNIQYF. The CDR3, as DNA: TGCGCCAGCAGGGGGACTCTAGCCAAAAACATTCAGTACTTC.

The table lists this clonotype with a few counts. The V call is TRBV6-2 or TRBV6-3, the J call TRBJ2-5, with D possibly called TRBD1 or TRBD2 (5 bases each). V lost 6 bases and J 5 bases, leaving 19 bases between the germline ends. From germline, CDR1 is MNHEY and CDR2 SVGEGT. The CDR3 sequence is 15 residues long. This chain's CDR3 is CASSLGPPLGETQYF. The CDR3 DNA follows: TGTGCCAGCAGCTTGGGACCACCGCTAGGGGAGACCCAGTACTTC.

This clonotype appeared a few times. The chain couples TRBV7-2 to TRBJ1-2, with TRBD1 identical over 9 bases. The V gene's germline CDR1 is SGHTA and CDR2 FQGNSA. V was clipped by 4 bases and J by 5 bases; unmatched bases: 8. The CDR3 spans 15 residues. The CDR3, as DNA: TGTGCCAGCAGCTCAACGGACAGGGGTGAATATGGCTACACCTTC. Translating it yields CASSSTDRGEYGYTF.

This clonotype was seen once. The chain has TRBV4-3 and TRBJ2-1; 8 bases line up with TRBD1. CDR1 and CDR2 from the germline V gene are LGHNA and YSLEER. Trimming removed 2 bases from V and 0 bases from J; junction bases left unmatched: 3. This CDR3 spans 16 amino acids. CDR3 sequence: CASSQKGQASYNEQFF. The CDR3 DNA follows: TGCGCCAGCAGCCAAAAGGGACAGGCCTCCTACAATGAGCAGTTCTTC.

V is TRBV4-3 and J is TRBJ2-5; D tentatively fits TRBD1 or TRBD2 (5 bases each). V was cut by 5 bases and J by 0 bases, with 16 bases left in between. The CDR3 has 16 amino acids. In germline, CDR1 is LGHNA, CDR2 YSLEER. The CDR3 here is CASSSGTARYQETQYF. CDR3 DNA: TGCGCCAGCAGCTCCGGGACCGCTCGGTACCAAGAGACCCAGTACTTC.

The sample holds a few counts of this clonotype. The CDR3 bases are TGTGCCAGCAGTAAAGGGAGGACGGGCAATCAGCCCCAGCATTTT. It translates to CASSKGRTGNQPQHF. The chain links TRBV6-5 to TRBJ1-5; D is unclear. Germline V gene sequence: CDR1 MNHEY, CDR2 SVGAGI. CDR3 length: 15 amino acids. Between the trimmed V and J ends, which lost 5 bases and 2 bases, there was a span of 13 bases.

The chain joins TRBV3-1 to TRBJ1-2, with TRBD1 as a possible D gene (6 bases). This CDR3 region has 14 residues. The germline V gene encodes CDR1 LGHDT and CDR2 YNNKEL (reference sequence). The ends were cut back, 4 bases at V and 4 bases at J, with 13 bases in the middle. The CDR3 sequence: CASSRQGSPYGYTF. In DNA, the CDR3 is TGTGCCAGCAGCCGGCAGGGGTCTCCCTATGGCTACACCTTC.

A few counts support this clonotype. CDR3 DNA sequence: TGCAGCGCAGACATTTGGTGGGCTGGGGCCAACGTCCTGACTTTC. Its translation is CSADIWWAGANVLTF. J is TRBJ2-6 and V is TRBV29-1; D ambiguous. The V gene's germline CDR1 is SQVTM and CDR2 ANQGSEA. With 7 bases removed from V and 2 bases from J, the gap between germline ends came to 15 bases. The CDR3 runs 15 residues.

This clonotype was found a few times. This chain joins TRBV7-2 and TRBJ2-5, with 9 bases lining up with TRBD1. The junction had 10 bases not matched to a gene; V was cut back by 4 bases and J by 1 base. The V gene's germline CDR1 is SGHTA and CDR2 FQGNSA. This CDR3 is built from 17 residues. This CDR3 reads CASSSEVTGGPQETQYF. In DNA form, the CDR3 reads TGTGCCAGCAGCTCAGAAGTGACAGGGGGGCCCCAAGAGACCCAGTACTTC.

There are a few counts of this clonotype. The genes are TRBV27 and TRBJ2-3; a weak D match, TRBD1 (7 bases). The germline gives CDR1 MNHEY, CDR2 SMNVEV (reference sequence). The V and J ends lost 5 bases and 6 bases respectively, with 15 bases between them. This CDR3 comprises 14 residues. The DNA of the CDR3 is TGTGCCAGCAGTCCCAGGGGGGCCCCCGATACGCAGTATTTT. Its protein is CASSPRGAPDTQYF.

CDR3 bases: TGTGCCAGCAGCGTAGAGGCAGGGGAGCAGTTCTTC. This codes for CASSVEAGEQFF. This rearrangement joins TRBV9 to TRBJ2-1; maybe TRBD1 (5 bases). Trimming stripped 0 bases from V and 10 bases from J, with 8 bases between. CDR3 length equals 12 residues. The germline V gene encodes CDR1 SGDLS and CDR2 YYNGEE.

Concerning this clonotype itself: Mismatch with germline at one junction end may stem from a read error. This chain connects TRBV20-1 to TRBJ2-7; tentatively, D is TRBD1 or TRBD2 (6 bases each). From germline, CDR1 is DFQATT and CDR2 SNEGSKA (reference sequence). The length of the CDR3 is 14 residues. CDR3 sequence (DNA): TGTAGTTGTAGAAAGGGGGGCCCTCTTGGCGAGCAGTACTTC. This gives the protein CSCRKGGPLGEQYF.

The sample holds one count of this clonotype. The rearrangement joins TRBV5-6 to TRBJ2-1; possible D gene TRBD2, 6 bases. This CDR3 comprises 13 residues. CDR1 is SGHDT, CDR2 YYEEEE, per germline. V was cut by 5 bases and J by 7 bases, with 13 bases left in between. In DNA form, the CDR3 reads TGTGCCAGCAGATGGGGACTGACGAATGAGCAGTTCTTC. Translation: CASRWGLTNEQFF.

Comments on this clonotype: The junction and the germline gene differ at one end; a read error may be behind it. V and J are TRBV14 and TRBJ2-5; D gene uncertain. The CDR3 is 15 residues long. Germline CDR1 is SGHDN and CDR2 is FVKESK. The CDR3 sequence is CVSSQDFDIPETQYF. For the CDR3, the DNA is TGTGTCAGCAGCCAAGACTTCGACATACCAGAGACCCAGTACTTC.

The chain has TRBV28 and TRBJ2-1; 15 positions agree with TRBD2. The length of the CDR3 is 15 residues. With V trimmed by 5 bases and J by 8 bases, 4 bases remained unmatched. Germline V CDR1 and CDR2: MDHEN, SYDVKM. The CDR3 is CASSPWTSGRDEQFF. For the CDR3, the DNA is TGTGCCAGCAGTCCCTGGACTAGCGGGAGGGATGAGCAGTTCTTC.